The 30 T cell receptor beta chains in this list originate from one sample, sequenced in a study of blood T cell repertoires in COVID-19. Sequenced by immunoSEQ multiplex PCR; TCRdb stores in-frame clones only, minus some. The sample gives some 390,000 clones, around 92% of which show up once; about 1.7% is in the top ten. The sample consisted of PBMCs or T cells enriched from blood (not recorded which). All receptors come from a woman aged 25 to 45 who had recovered from COVID-19.

The chain couples TRBV4-1 to TRBJ2-7; D is possibly TRBD2 (5 bases). Trimming stripped 1 base from V and 2 bases from J, with 12 bases between. Germline V gene sequence: CDR1 MGHRA, CDR2 YSYEKL. This CDR3 is 15 amino acids long. The CDR3 DNA reads as TGCGCCAGCAGCCAAGTAAGCGGAGCTCCCTACGAGCAGTACTTC. Its protein product is CASSQVSGAPYEQYF.

V and J are TRBV6-2 or TRBV6-3 and TRBJ2-1, with 9 bases that match TRBD1. CDR3 length equals 15 residues. V was pared by 6 bases and J by 5 bases, with 8 bases of the junction left unmatched. CDR1 MNHEY and CDR2 SVGEGT come from the germline V gene. CDR3 loop: CASSFPGTGNNEQFF. The CDR3 DNA reads as TGTGCCAGCAGCTTTCCCGGGACAGGGAACAATGAGCAGTTCTTC.

The J gene is TRBJ2-7, the V gene TRBV28; D is undetermined. The CDR3 contains 16 residues. The germline V and J ends were trimmed by 9 bases and 4 bases, with 25 bases remaining between them. Germline V gene data show CDR1 as MDHEN and CDR2 as SYDVKM. CDR3 bases: TGTGCCAGTACTATGGAATACCCGCGACCACTTTACGAGCAGTACTTC. Encoded protein: CASTMEYPRPLYEQYF.

This clone was seen only a few times. The rearrangement uses TRBV7-9 and TRBJ1-2, with D perhaps TRBD1 (5 bases). The V end was cut by 2 bases, the J end by 8 bases, with 12 bases between. The CDR3 contains 13 residues. Germline values: CDR1 SEHNR, CDR2 FQNEAQ (reference sequence). The CDR3 coding sequence is TGTGCCAGCAGCTTAAAGCAGGGTGGGGGCTACACCTTC. It encodes CASSLKQGGGYTF. The full variable domain, completed using reference TRBV7-9 and TRBJ1-2, is DTGVSQNPRHKITKRGQNVTFRCDPISEHNRLYWYRQTLGQGPEFLTYFQNEAQLEKSRLLSDRFSAERPKGSFSTLEIQRTEQGDSAMYLCASSLKQGGGYTFGSGTRLTVV.

V and J are TRBV5-4 and TRBJ2-3, with TRBD2 matching 16 bases. The CDR3 loop spans 19 amino acids. The J segment lost 0 bases and the V segment lost 4 bases, leaving 8 bases of the junction unmatched. Germline CDR1 reads SGHNT; CDR2 reads YYREEE (reference sequence). The CDR3 spells CASSQGLAGGYSSTDTQYF. The CDR3, as DNA: TGTGCCAGCAGCCAGGGACTAGCGGGGGGGTATTCTAGCACAGATACGCAGTATTTT.

The rearrangement uses TRBV29-1 and TRBJ2-7, with TRBD1 matching 7 bases. Unmatched junction bases numbered 10, after V lost 7 bases and J lost 1 base. The CDR3 is 14 amino acids. Germline CDR1 SQVTM, CDR2 ANQGSEA. CDR3 bases: TGCAGCGCCAAATCAGGGGGTGGATCCTACGAGCAGTACTTC. Translating gives CSAKSGGGSYEQYF.

The chain joins TRBV15 to TRBJ1-3; D not resolved. V was shortened by 3 bases and J by 1 base, with 4 bases between the two germline ends. The length of the CDR3 is 13 residues. CDR1 and CDR2 from the germline V gene are LNHNV and YYDKDF (reference sequence). The CDR3 is CATSSPSGNTIYF. CDR3 bases: TGTGCCACCAGCAGCCCGTCTGGAAACACCATATATTTT.

The gene calls are TRBV14 and TRBJ2-1; possible D gene TRBD1, 7 bases. V was cut by 1 base and J by 4 bases, with 20 bases left in between. From germline, CDR1 is SGHDN and CDR2 FVKESK. The CDR3 runs 18 residues. The CDR3 loop is CASSQAVAGTEKYNEQFF. As DNA, the CDR3 is TGTGCCAGCAGCCAAGCGGTTGCGGGGACAGAGAAATACAATGAGCAGTTCTTC.

The chain employs TRBV6-5 and TRBJ2-7; D is possibly TRBD2 (6 bases). The CDR3 consists of 13 residues. Trimming shortened V by 8 bases and J by 3 bases, and 14 bases separated the two germline ends. Germline-derived CDR1 and CDR2 are MNHEY and SVGAGI. The DNA of the CDR3 is TGTGCCAGCCGGAGGGGAAATATCTACGAGCAGTACTTC. This sequence encodes CASRRGNIYEQYF.

The sample holds one count of this clone. The chain uses TRBV6-5 and TRBJ1-5, with D maybe TRBD1 (5 bases). CDR1 is MNHEY, CDR2 SVGAGI, per germline. V gave up 5 bases and J gave up 4 bases, with 12 bases separating them. This CDR3 comprises 14 residues. The CDR3 nucleotides are TGTGCCAGCAGTACGGGGGGTAGGAATCAGCCCCAGCATTTT. The encoded protein is CASSTGGRNQPQHF.

This clone was seen just once. J is TRBJ1-2 and V is TRBV27; 9 nucleotides agree with TRBD1. The germline CDR1 and CDR2 sequences are MNHEY and SMNVEV (reference sequence). The CDR3 consists of 17 residues. Unmatched junction bases numbered 15, after V lost 4 bases and J lost 6 bases. The CDR3 reads CASSSLGTGSYLNGYTF. The CDR3 region has the DNA TGTGCCAGCAGTTCCCTCGGGACAGGGTCCTACCTAAATGGCTACACCTTC.

The V call is TRBV14, the J call TRBJ1-2, with D possibly matching TRBD1 (5 bases). Looked up from germline, CDR1 is SGHDN and CDR2 is FVKESK. The CDR3 sequence is 17 residues long. V lost 3 bases and J lost 2, with 19 bases in between. CDR3 in DNA: TGTGCCAGCAGCCACAGAACCGGGACTAATGCCAACTATGGCTACACCTTC. This translates into CASSHRTGTNANYGYTF.

The V and J genes are TRBV28 and TRBJ1-2; D ambiguous. The V gene's germline CDR1 is MDHEN and CDR2 SYDVKM. This CDR3 is 16 amino acids long. The germline V and J ends were trimmed by 6 bases and 3 bases, with 20 bases remaining between them. The chain's CDR3 is CASSRARGGLDYGYTF. CDR3 DNA sequence: TGTGCCAGCAGCCGTGCGAGAGGTGGCCTGGACTATGGCTACACCTTC.

This clone was observed a few times. This sequence joins TRBV7-3 and TRBJ2-1; TRBD2 matches 7 bases. This CDR3 comprises 16 residues. Germline CDR1 and CDR2: SGHTA and FQGTGA. With 0 bases clipped from V and 8 bases from J, the junction kept 10 bases outside the gene matches. The CDR3 here is CASSLTGRGSRHEQFF. CDR3 sequence (DNA): TGTGCCAGCAGCTTAACGGGTCGCGGGAGCCGTCATGAGCAGTTCTTC. Full variable domain (outside the CDR3, taken from reference TRBV7-3 and TRBJ2-1): GAGVSQTPSNKVTEKGKYVELRCDPISGHTALYWYRQSLGQGPEFLIYFQGTGAADDSGLPNDRFFAVRPEGSVSTLKIQRTERGDSAVYLCASSLTGRGSRHEQFFGPGTRLTVL.

The chain combines TRBV5-1 with TRBJ1-1, with a tentative D call TRBD1 (5 bases). Trimming pared 7 bases from V and 1 base from J, leaving 11 bases between. This CDR3 is 13 amino acids long. Germline V gene data show CDR1 as SGHRS and CDR2 as YFSETQ. The CDR3 sequence: CASAKDKNTEAFF. In nucleotides, the CDR3 is TGCGCCAGCGCGAAGGACAAGAACACTGAAGCTTTCTTT.

J is TRBJ2-4 and V is TRBV5-1, with D possibly TRBD2 on 5 matching bases. The CDR3 has 14 amino acids. Trimming cost V 4 bases and J 0 bases, with 8 bases left between them. Looked up from germline, CDR1 is SGHRS and CDR2 is YFSETQ. Written as DNA, the CDR3 is TGCGCCAGCAGCGACGGACTAGCCAAAAACATTCAGTACTTC. Translation gives CASSDGLAKNIQYF.

The J gene is TRBJ1-1, the V gene TRBV7-9; weak D call: TRBD1 (6 bases). Per germline, CDR1 SEHNR and CDR2 FQNEAQ (reference sequence). Trimming cost V 2 bases and J 0 bases, with 16 bases left between them. There are 17 residues in the CDR3. CDR3 DNA sequence: TGTGCCAGCAGCTTACGGTTCTCCAGGGGTATGAACACTGAAGCTTTCTTT. Amino acid sequence: CASSLRFSRGMNTEAFF.

The chain couples TRBV6-5 to TRBJ1-1; TRBD1 matches at 7 bases. V trimming: 6 bases; J trimming: 1 base; junction bases outside the gene matches: 5. CDR3 length equals 14 residues. The V gene's germline CDR1 is MNHEY and CDR2 SVGAGI. As DNA, the CDR3 is TGTGCCAGCAGCCTCGGGACAGCGAACACTGAAGCTTTCTTT. It is translated as CASSLGTANTEAFF.

The V call is TRBV7-6, the J call TRBJ1-1, with TRBD1 as a possible D gene (6 bases). The V gene lost 4 bases and the J gene lost 0 bases, with 15 bases spanning the gap. There are 16 residues in the CDR3. CDR1 and CDR2 (germline): SGHVS, FNYEAQ. CDR3 residues: CASSWGNRVVNTEAFF. The CDR3 DNA sequence: TGTGCCAGCAGCTGGGGTAACAGGGTTGTGAACACTGAAGCTTTCTTT.

The gene calls are TRBV7-9 and TRBJ1-6; the D gene is possibly TRBD1 (5 bases). The V end lost 1 base, the J end lost 0 bases, and 13 bases lay between the germline ends. The CDR3 is made up of 18 amino acids. Germline V gives CDR1 SEHNR, CDR2 FQNEAQ (reference sequence). Here the CDR3 reads CASSLGRGPSSYNSPLHF. The CDR3 nucleotides are TGTGCCAGCAGCTTAGGAAGGGGCCCGAGCTCCTATAATTCACCCCTCCACTTT.

This clone was observed a single time. The V call is TRBV28, the J call TRBJ1-3, with 10 bases lining up with TRBD1. CDR1 is MDHEN, CDR2 SYDVKM, per germline. The CDR3 covers 17 residues. The junction had 4 bases not matched to a gene; V was cut back by 1 base and J by 1 base. CDR3 sequence (DNA): TGTGCCAGCAGTTTATCGGTGGACAGGGGGTCTGGAAACACCATATATTTT. Translating gives CASSLSVDRGSGNTIYF.

The V gene is TRBV28, the J gene TRBJ1-5, with 10 nucleotides matching TRBD1. This CDR3 region has 14 residues. The V gene end was trimmed by 3 bases and the J gene end by 7 bases; junction bases not matched to a gene: 3. Per germline, CDR1 MDHEN and CDR2 SYDVKM. The CDR3 here is CASSFGQGGQPQHF. CDR3 DNA: TGTGCCAGCAGTTTCGGACAGGGGGGCCAGCCCCAGCATTTT.

The chain is built from TRBV10-3 and TRBJ1-1; 10 nucleotides align to TRBD1. Germline V CDR1 and CDR2: ENHRY, SYGVKD. The CDR3 is 14 amino acids. Unmatched junction bases numbered 1, after V lost 4 bases and J lost 2 bases. CDR3: CAISGTGGNTEAFF. CDR3 in DNA: TGTGCCATCAGTGGGACAGGGGGAAACACTGAAGCTTTCTTT.

DNA of the CDR3: TGTGCCAGCAGCTTCTGGGAGCGCTCCTACGAGCAGTACTTC. Residues: CASSFWERSYEQYF. This chain joins TRBV11-2 and TRBJ2-7, with D tentatively TRBD2 (5 bases). Between the trimmed V and J ends, which lost 3 bases and 0 bases, there was a span of 9 bases. Germline V gene lookup returns CDR1 SGHAT and CDR2 FQNNGV. The CDR3 is 14 amino acids.

The chain joins TRBV6-5 to TRBJ1-3; D unresolved. Per germline, CDR1 MNHEY and CDR2 SVGAGI. The CDR3 contains 12 residues. V was trimmed by 6 bases and J by 4 bases, leaving 7 bases between them. CDR3 loop: CASSRQGNTIYF. CDR3 in DNA: TGTGCCAGCAGCCGCCAGGGAAACACCATATATTTT.

The V call is TRBV29-1, the J call TRBJ2-7; D unresolved. This CDR3 spans 11 amino acids. Between the trimmed V and J ends, which lost 2 bases and 3 bases, there was a span of 5 bases. Germline V CDR1 and CDR2: SQVTM, ANQGSEA. The CDR3 coding sequence is TGCAGCGTTGAACGAGACTACGAGCAGTACTTC. This gives the protein CSVERDYEQYF.

The V call is TRBV5-1, the J call TRBJ1-1, with D possibly matching TRBD1 (5 bases). Trimming left V 1 base short and J 8 bases short, with 6 bases between. Germline V lookup: CDR1 SGHRS, CDR2 YFSETQ. The CDR3 runs to 11 residues. In DNA form, the CDR3 reads TGCGCCAGCAGCTTGAACAGGGAAGCTTTCTTT. Protein sequence: CASSLNREAFF.

The table lists this clone with a count of one. The CDR3 reads CASSADGQMNYGYTF. CDR3 coding DNA: TGTGCCAGCTCCGCCGATGGGCAGATGAACTATGGCTACACCTTC. V gene TRBV18 combines with J gene TRBJ1-2; D is undetermined. This CDR3 spans 15 amino acids. Germline-derived CDR1 and CDR2 are KGHSH and LQKENI. V gave up 6 bases and J gave up 2 bases, with 16 bases separating them.

J is TRBJ1-3 and V is TRBV28; possibly TRBD1 for D (6 bases). V dropped 6 bases and J dropped 1 base, with 16 bases sitting between them. CDR1 and CDR2 from the germline V gene are MDHEN and SYDVKM. The length of the CDR3 is 16 residues. CDR3 coding DNA: TGTGCCAGCAGGGACTCCTTCAGGGGTTCTGGAAACACCATATATTTT. It specifies CASRDSFRGSGNTIYF.

The rearrangement joins TRBV7-3 to TRBJ1-3; D call uncertain. Trimming cost V 0 bases and J 0 bases, with 15 bases left between them. CDR1 and CDR2 (germline): SGHTA, FQGTGA. The CDR3 covers 18 residues. The CDR3 DNA is TGTGCCAGCAGCTTAACTGGAGGCTCCTCGTTCTCTGGAAACACCATATATTTT. Amino acids: CASSLTGGSSFSGNTIYF.